Listed here are 21 T cell receptor beta chains from one sample, sequenced in a study of T cells in Graves' hyperthyroidism and ophthalmopathy. RNA transcripts yielded amplified TCR beta CDR3 regions. TCR CDR3 regions were first amplified by RT-PCR with HTBI primers. TCRdb fed the multiplex PCR reads into MiXCR, producing one record per CDR3 protein. The sample lists around 540,000 distinct CDR3 sequences, roughly 16% occurring once. Sequencing was performed on blood. The source of these receptors is a woman aged 25 to 39 with Graves' ophthalmopathy.

This clonotype came up many times. This chain uses TRBV4-3 with TRBJ2-1, with 10 bases that match TRBD2. The CDR3 covers 16 residues. CDR1 is LGHNA, CDR2 YSLEER, per germline. V shed 5 bases, J shed 5 bases, and the junction held 9 bases outside the gene matches. CDR3 in amino acids: CASSSLLAGVDNEQFF. The CDR3 bases are TGCGCCAGCAGCTCACTCCTAGCGGGAGTCGACAATGAGCAGTTCTTC.

The table lists this clonotype with a few counts. The J gene is TRBJ2-3, the V gene TRBV9, with 10 bases that match TRBD2. There are 17 residues in the CDR3. V lost 3 bases to trimming and J lost 2 bases; unmatched junction nucleotides: 9. CDR1 and CDR2 (germline): SGDLS, YYNGEE. The CDR3 DNA sequence: TGTGCCAGCAGCGATCCCCTAGCGGGAGCTACCACAGATACGCAGTATTTT. Encoded protein: CASSDPLAGATTDTQYF. The whole variable domain, filled in from reference TRBV9 and TRBJ2-3, reads DSGVTQTPKHLITATGQRVTLRCSPRSGDLSVYWYQQSLDQGLQFLIQYYNGEERAKGNILERFSAQQFPDLHSELNLSSLELGDSALYFCASSDPLAGATTDTQYFGPGTRLTVL.

J is TRBJ2-3 and V is TRBV20-1; TRBD1 aligns across 8 bases. Germline CDR1 and CDR2: DFQATT and SNEGSKA (reference sequence). The junction had 10 bases not matched to a gene; V was cut back by 6 bases and J by 5 bases. The CDR3 loop spans 14 amino acids. CDR3 protein: CSAGLTGAGDTQYF. CDR3 DNA: TGCAGTGCCGGCCTGACAGGGGCGGGAGATACGCAGTATTTT.

This chain connects TRBV27 to TRBJ1-1; 7 bases match TRBD1. The CDR3 sequence is 17 residues long. Looked up from germline, CDR1 is MNHEY and CDR2 is SMNVEV (reference sequence). With V trimmed by 7 bases and J by 3 bases, 17 bases remained unmatched. The CDR3 DNA is TGTGCCAGCAAGGGGGCGGGAACGGGGGGCTGGGACACTGAAGCTTTCTTT. Its protein is CASKGAGTGGWDTEAFF.

The rearrangement joins TRBV9 to TRBJ2-1, with D perhaps assigned TRBD1 or TRBD2 (5 bases each). Germline lookup yields CDR1 SGDLS and CDR2 YYNGEE. V was cut by 4 bases and J by 8 bases, with 28 bases left in between. The CDR3 totals 18 residues. CDR3 residues: CASSPFSLPGTAAHEQFF. CDR3 coding DNA: TGTGCCAGCAGCCCCTTCTCACTACCCGGGACCGCCGCCCATGAGCAGTTCTTC.

This clonotype was seen ten or more times. J is TRBJ2-5 and V is TRBV2; D is unclear. The germline V and J ends were trimmed by 7 bases and 5 bases, with 11 bases remaining between them. CDR3 length: 12 amino acids. In germline, CDR1 is SNHLY, CDR2 FYNNEI. CDR3 DNA sequence: TGTGCCAGCATTACGGGCTCGGAGACCCAGTACTTC. It encodes CASITGSETQYF.

Ten or more counts support this clonotype. The V and J genes are TRBV28 and TRBJ1-6; tentatively, D is TRBD1 (5 bases). Germline-derived CDR1 and CDR2 are MDHEN and SYDVKM. V gave up 2 bases and J gave up 6 bases, with 8 bases separating them. This CDR3 comprises 14 residues. CDR3 in amino acids: CASSLGDGNSPLHF. The CDR3, as DNA: TGTGCCAGCAGTTTAGGGGACGGTAATTCACCCCTCCACTTT.

The chain couples TRBV28 to TRBJ2-1; 12 bases agree with TRBD1. In germline, CDR1 is MDHEN, CDR2 SYDVKM. This CDR3 spans 16 amino acids. Unmatched junction bases numbered 6, after V lost 6 bases and J lost 3 bases. The CDR3 reads CASRGTGGIFYNEQFF. The CDR3 DNA reads as TGTGCCAGCAGGGGGACAGGGGGCATTTTCTACAATGAGCAGTTCTTC. The full variable domain, in which reference TRBV28 and TRBJ2-1 provide the parts outside the CDR3, is DVKVTQSSRYLVKRTGEKVFLECVQDMDHENMFWYRQDPGLGLRLIYFSYDVKMKEKGDIPEGYSVSREKKERFSLILESASTNQTSMYLCASRGTGGIFYNEQFFGPGTRLTVL.

A note on this clonotype: An end of the junction differs from the germline gene, which may be a read error. The V and J genes are TRBV5-6 and TRBJ1-4; maybe TRBD1 (6 bases). The CDR3 runs 15 residues. The germline V gene encodes CDR1 SGHDT and CDR2 YYEEEE. DNA of the CDR3: TGTGCCAGCAACTTGTTCCAGGGGATTAATGAAAAACTGTTTTTT. As protein: CASNLFQGINEKLFF.

This clonotype appeared many times. The rearrangement uses TRBV6-1 and TRBJ2-5; TRBD2 aligns across 10 bases. This CDR3 contains 17 residues. Germline V gives CDR1 MNHNS, CDR2 SASEGT. Trimming took 2 bases from V and 3 from J; bases not matched to a gene: 9. The CDR3 coding sequence is TGTGCCAGCAGTGAATTCCGGCTAGCGGGAGTAGAAGAGACCCAGTACTTC. Protein product: CASSEFRLAGVEETQYF.

There are many counts of this clonotype. CDR3 coding DNA: TGTGCCAGCAGACCCTCGACTAGCGGGAGCCTCAATGAGCAGTTCTTC. Translating gives CASRPSTSGSLNEQFF. The chain has TRBV6-2 or TRBV6-3 and TRBJ2-1; TRBD2 matches 12 bases. V was clipped by 6 bases and J by 6 bases; unmatched bases: 9. The CDR3 sequence is 16 residues long. Germline loops: CDR1 MNHEY, CDR2 SVGEGT.

V is TRBV4-1 and J is TRBJ1-5, with no clear D. V lost 1 base to trimming and J lost 5 bases, with 6 bases between them. CDR1 MGHRA and CDR2 YSYEKL come from the germline V gene. There are 13 residues in the CDR3. The CDR3 loop reads CASSQGQDQPQHF. The CDR3 DNA sequence: TGCGCCAGCAGCCAAGGCCAAGATCAGCCCCAGCATTTT.

To note about this clonotype: This may arise from a read error, as a much more abundant clone is one base away. The CDR3 spells CASSLGQDREQSF. For the CDR3, the DNA is TGTGCCAGCAGCTTAGGGCAGGACAGGGAGCAGTCCTTC. This rearrangement joins TRBV7-9 to TRBJ2-1; the match to TRBD1 covers 8 bases. Germline V gives CDR1 SEHNR, CDR2 FQNEAQ (reference sequence). The CDR3 covers 13 residues. The full variable domain, in which reference TRBV7-9 and TRBJ2-1 provide the parts outside the CDR3, is DTGVSQNPRHKITKRGQNVTFRCDPISEHNRLYWYRQTLGQGPEFLTYFQNEAQLEKSRLLSDRFSAERPKGSFSTLEIQRTEQGDSAMYLCASSLGQDREQSFGPGTRLTVL.

This chain links TRBV20-1 with TRBJ1-3; 8 nucleotides align to TRBD1. V lost 2 bases to trimming and J lost 4 bases; unmatched junction nucleotides: 16. There are 18 residues in the CDR3. Germline V CDR1 and CDR2: DFQATT, SNEGSKA (reference sequence). The CDR3 protein is CSARPDRGAVRGGNTIYF. CDR3 nucleotides: TGCAGTGCTAGACCCGACAGGGGAGCCGTGAGAGGGGGAAACACCATATATTTT.

This clonotype was observed many times. This chain uses TRBV3-1 with TRBJ1-1; D is unclear. This CDR3 has 15 residues. Deletions cut 4 bases from V and 5 bases from J, with 17 bases between. CDR1 and CDR2 from the germline V gene are LGHDT and YNNKEL (reference sequence). DNA for the CDR3: TGTGCCAGCAGCCGACGGGAAATTCGTGGGACTGAAGCTTTCTTT. Translated, it gives CASSRREIRGTEAFF.

This clonotype was recorded at least ten times. The chain couples TRBV30 to TRBJ2-2; D is unclear. The CDR3 has 15 amino acids. Germline CDR1 GTSNPN, CDR2 SVGIG (reference sequence). Trimming left V 3 bases short and J 1 base short, with 12 bases between. This CDR3 reads CAWRVNGLNTGELFF. The CDR3 DNA follows: TGTGCCTGGAGGGTTAACGGGTTGAACACCGGGGAGCTGTTTTTT.

This clonotype was picked up a small number of times. This chain uses TRBV9 with TRBJ2-6, with 9 nucleotides matching TRBD2. J gave up 0 bases and V 3 bases, and 10 bases lay outside the gene matches. The germline V gene has CDR1 SGDLS and CDR2 YYNGEE. This CDR3 contains 19 residues. CDR3 sequence: CASSANRAGGHSGANVLTF. The DNA of the CDR3 is TGTGCCAGCAGCGCGAATAGAGCGGGAGGCCACTCTGGGGCCAACGTCCTGACTTTC.

This clonotype was counted ten times or more. The chain uses TRBV5-1 and TRBJ2-7, with TRBD1 identical over 8 bases. Germline V gene lookup returns CDR1 SGHRS and CDR2 YFSETQ. The J segment lost 4 bases and the V segment lost 7 bases, leaving 4 bases of the junction unmatched. This CDR3 is built from 12 residues. The CDR3, as DNA: TGCGCCAGCGGCCAGGGGGCATACGAGCAGTACTTC. Its translation is CASGQGAYEQYF.

This clonotype came up a few times. The gene calls are TRBV9 and TRBJ2-7, with 8 positions matching TRBD1. Trimming cost V 3 bases and J 4 bases; bases outside gene matches: 6. Per germline, CDR1 SGDLS and CDR2 YYNGEE. This CDR3 contains 14 residues. CDR3 in amino acids: CASSAPGQDYEQYF. The DNA for the CDR3 is TGTGCCAGCAGCGCTCCGGGACAGGATTACGAGCAGTACTTC.

This clonotype has ten or more counts. This chain joins TRBV20-1 and TRBJ2-6, with 7 bases matching TRBD2. Germline CDR1 is DFQATT and CDR2 is SNEGSKA (reference sequence). There are 17 residues in the CDR3. V gave up 1 base and J gave up 0 bases; unmatched junction bases: 6. This CDR3 reads CSARGTSESSGANVLTF. The CDR3 DNA is TGCAGTGCTAGAGGCACTAGCGAAAGCTCTGGGGCCAACGTCCTGACTTTC.

As DNA, the CDR3 is TGTGCCAGCGGAGGGCCTAAAGCCGATACGCAGTATTTT. It translates to CASGGPKADTQYF. V is TRBV9 and J is TRBJ2-3, with D possibly being TRBD2 (6 bases). CDR1 is SGDLS and CDR2 is YYNGEE in the germline V gene. The V end lost 7 bases, the J end lost 6 bases, and 15 bases lay between the germline ends. CDR3 length: 13 residues.